Following are 29 T cell receptor beta chains from one sample sequenced in a study of OX40 agonist ivuxolimab in advanced cancers. Libraries were prepared through the immunoSEQ multiplex PCR assay. In TCRdb, the immuneACCESS table is reduced to in-frame sequences with V and J assigned. These tables do not hold every clone; where another copy was compared, an unresolved V gene accounts for under half, and the others remain unexplained. The table for this sample lists 25,000 to 30,000 clones; about 80% of them were counted only once. 11% of the sample rests with the top ten. Sequencing used CD4+ or CD8+ T cells sorted from blood, obtained in a trial of the OX40 agonist ivuxolimab. These receptors originate from an adult with an advanced solid tumor such as melanoma, head and neck, liver or kidney cancer.

V is TRBV9 and J is TRBJ1-1, with TRBD1 as a possible D gene (6 bases). The V end was cut by 4 bases, the J end by 1 base, with 14 bases between. The CDR3 spans 15 residues. Germline V gives CDR1 SGDLS, CDR2 YYNGEE. The DNA for the CDR3 is TGTGCCAGCAGCCCCGTCGGGGGCCCGAACACTGAAGCTTTCTTT. Amino acids: CASSPVGGPNTEAFF.

The J gene is TRBJ1-3, the V gene TRBV29-1, with 8 bases matching TRBD1. V was clipped by 8 bases and J by 2 bases; unmatched bases: 5. The CDR3 totals 13 residues. Germline-derived CDR1 and CDR2 are SQVTM and ANQGSEA. CDR3: CSSSDRAGNTIYF. The CDR3 nucleotides are TGCAGCTCATCGGACAGGGCTGGAAACACCATATATTTT.

The J gene is TRBJ2-7, the V gene TRBV6-5, with 7 positions matching TRBD1. With V trimmed by 3 bases and J by 3 bases, 8 bases remained unmatched. The CDR3 has 15 residues. The germline gives CDR1 MNHEY, CDR2 SVGAGI. CDR3 sequence reads: CASSYSTGTDYEQYF. As DNA, the CDR3 is TGTGCCAGCAGTTATTCGACCGGGACAGACTACGAGCAGTACTTC.

This clone was recorded a few times. One end of the junction does not line up with germline, which may come from a read error. The rearrangement links TRBV13 to TRBJ2-5; the D gene is possibly TRBD1 (5 bases). The CDR3 runs to 14 residues. Per the germline V gene, CDR1 is PRHDT and CDR2 is FYEKMQ (reference sequence). CDR3 sequence (DNA): TGTGCCAGCAGCCTAGGGGTCCTAGAAGAGACCCAGTACTTC. Protein: CASSLGVLEETQYF.

J is TRBJ2-2 and V is TRBV27; D may be TRBD1 (6 bases). Trimming took off 2 bases at V and 4 bases at J, with 11 bases between the two ends. The germline CDR1 and CDR2 sequences are MNHEY and SMNVEV (reference sequence). This CDR3 is 15 amino acids long. The CDR3 DNA follows: TGTGCCAGCAGTTTACTAAGGGGGACCACCGGGGAGCTGTTTTTT. As protein: CASSLLRGTTGELFF.

The chain couples TRBV7-2 to TRBJ1-1; D is unresolved. V gave up 1 base and J gave up 5 bases, with 14 bases separating them. The CDR3 spans 15 residues. The germline V gene encodes CDR1 SGHTA and CDR2 FQGNSA. CDR3 bases: TGTGCCAGCAGCTTAGATTGGTACCAGCGGACTGAAGCTTTCTTT. Translating gives CASSLDWYQRTEAFF. The whole variable domain, filled in from reference TRBV7-2 and TRBJ1-1, reads GAGVSQSPSNKVTEKGKDVELRCDPISGHTALYWYRQSLGQGLEFLIYFQGNSAPDKSGLPSDRFSAERTGGSVSTLTIQRTQQEDSAVYLCASSLDWYQRTEAFFGQGTRLTVV.

The chain uses TRBV4-1 and TRBJ2-7, with unresolved D. Trimming left V 0 bases short and J 1 base short, with 13 bases between. Germline V CDR1 and CDR2: MGHRA, YSYEKL. CDR3 length: 16 residues. The CDR3 nucleotides read TGCGCCAGCAGCCAAGAAGAGCCAGGCGATTCCTACGAGCAGTACTTC. Translated, it gives CASSQEEPGDSYEQYF.

The chain employs TRBV4-3 and TRBJ2-2; weak D call: TRBD2 (6 bases). The CDR3 is 16 residues long. Between the trimmed V and J ends, which lost 0 bases and 4 bases, there was a span of 12 bases. Germline CDR1 is LGHNA and CDR2 is YSLEER. The CDR3 coding sequence is TGCGCCAGCAGCCAAGACGGAGGGGCCGGCACCGGGGAGCTGTTTTTT. This sequence encodes CASSQDGGAGTGELFF.

J is TRBJ1-1 and V is TRBV19, with D perhaps TRBD1 (6 bases). Germline-derived CDR1 and CDR2 are LNHDA and SQIVND (reference sequence). V lost 5 bases and J lost 1, with 8 bases in between. The CDR3 is made up of 13 amino acids. The CDR3: CASSWGRNTEAFF. The CDR3 nucleotides read TGTGCCAGTAGTTGGGGGCGGAACACTGAAGCTTTCTTT.

The rearrangement joins TRBV13 to TRBJ1-2, with D possibly being TRBD1 (6 bases). Trimming cost V 0 bases and J 6 bases, with 11 bases left between them. The germline V gene has CDR1 PRHDT and CDR2 FYEKMQ (reference sequence). The CDR3 runs to 14 residues. The CDR3 DNA reads TGTGCCAGCAGCTTAGGGACAGGATCCAATGGCTACACCTTC. Its translation: CASSLGTGSNGYTF.

The chain couples TRBV5-5 to TRBJ1-4, with TRBD1 as a possible D gene (6 bases). V was trimmed by 0 bases and J by 5 bases, leaving 11 bases between them. In germline, CDR1 is SGHKS, CDR2 YYEKEE (reference sequence). The CDR3 consists of 15 residues. The DNA for the CDR3 is TGTGCCAGCAGCTTGGCTGGGGGCGGGAATGAAAAACTGTTTTTT. Protein: CASSLAGGGNEKLFF.

The chain uses TRBV5-6 and TRBJ2-7; the D is unclear. CDR3 length: 14 amino acids. The ends were cut back, 0 bases at V and 5 bases at J, with 12 bases in the middle. Germline CDR1 SGHDT, CDR2 YYEEEE. As DNA, the CDR3 is TGTGCCAGCAGCTTGGAAGCTGGGTTCCACGAGCAGTACTTC. It yields the protein CASSLEAGFHEQYF.

V usage is TRBV7-2 and J usage is TRBJ2-1, with 9 nucleotides matching TRBD2. Germline V lookup: CDR1 SGHTA, CDR2 FQGNSA. The CDR3 is 15 amino acids. V was pared by 2 bases and J by 6 bases, with 5 bases of the junction left unmatched. The CDR3 DNA follows: TGTGCCAGCAGCTTATTTCTAGCGGGGAGCAATGAGCAGTTCTTC. Translated, it gives CASSLFLAGSNEQFF.

The chain is built from TRBV4-1 and TRBJ2-7, with TRBD2 matching over 9 bases. The V and J ends lost 1 base and 3 bases, in that order; junction bases with no gene match: 4. There are 15 residues in the CDR3. CDR1 is MGHRA, CDR2 YSYEKL, per germline. The CDR3 is CASSQGPSGDYEQYF. The DNA for the CDR3 is TGCGCCAGCAGCCAAGGACCTAGCGGGGACTACGAGCAGTACTTC.

This chain links TRBV7-9 with TRBJ1-4; tentatively, D is TRBD1 (6 bases). This CDR3 is 17 amino acids long. Per the germline V gene, CDR1 is SEHNR and CDR2 is FQNEAQ (reference sequence). The V and J ends lost 5 bases and 4 bases respectively, with 20 bases between them. The CDR3 bases are TGTGCCAGCAGCCGCAAAGCCCTAGAGGGGGATAATGAAAAACTGTTTTTT. This encodes CASSRKALEGDNEKLFF.

DNA for the CDR3: TGTGCCAGCAGCGACCCTAAAGCGGGGTATGGTACAGATACGCAGTATTTT. It yields the protein CASSDPKAGYGTDTQYF. This chain uses TRBV9 with TRBJ2-3; 7 positions match TRBD2. The CDR3 is 17 amino acids. The V gene end was trimmed by 3 bases and the J gene end by 3 bases; junction bases not matched to a gene: 13. CDR1 is SGDLS, CDR2 YYNGEE, per germline. Looking up the rest from reference TRBV9 and TRBJ2-3 gives the full variable domain: DSGVTQTPKHLITATGQRVTLRCSPRSGDLSVYWYQQSLDQGLQFLIQYYNGEERAKGNILERFSAQQFPDLHSELNLSSLELGDSALYFCASSDPKAGYGTDTQYFGPGTRLTVL.

The genes are TRBV6-6 and TRBJ1-1, with TRBD1 matching over 7 bases. This CDR3 has 14 residues. The ends lost 4 bases at V and 7 bases at J; junction bases unmatched: 9. Per the germline V gene, CDR1 is MNHNY and CDR2 is SVGAGI (reference sequence). The CDR3, as DNA: TGTGCCAGCAGTTTTCAGGGGACAGCCTATGAAGCTTTCTTT. Its protein is CASSFQGTAYEAFF.

This clone came up once. The rearrangement links TRBV9 to TRBJ2-5; perhaps TRBD1 as D (6 bases). The CDR3 spans 15 residues. With 4 bases removed from V and 5 bases from J, the gap between germline ends came to 18 bases. Germline-derived CDR1 and CDR2 are SGDLS and YYNGEE. The CDR3: CASSPPGQGLETQYF. In nucleotides, the CDR3 is TGTGCCAGCAGCCCCCCAGGGCAGGGGCTGGAGACCCAGTACTTC.

This chain joins TRBV7-3 and TRBJ2-3; weak D call: TRBD1 (6 bases). The germline V gene encodes CDR1 SGHTA and CDR2 FQGTGA. V lost 5 bases and J lost 1, with 10 bases in between. The CDR3 extends over 14 amino acids. CDR3 sequence reads: CASSNRDGTDTQYF. Written as DNA, the CDR3 is TGTGCCAGCAGCAACAGGGATGGCACAGATACGCAGTATTTT.

V is TRBV7-9 and J is TRBJ2-7; the D gene could be TRBD1 or TRBD2 (5 bases each). V was pared by 6 bases and J by 7 bases, with 25 bases between. Germline CDR1 SEHNR, CDR2 FQNEAQ (reference sequence). This CDR3 is built from 16 residues. The CDR3 spells CASRPPPTAAEMEQYF. The DNA of the CDR3 is TGTGCCAGCAGACCACCCCCGACAGCGGCGGAGATGGAGCAGTACTTC.

The chain links TRBV19 to TRBJ2-2, with D possibly being TRBD1 (6 bases). This CDR3 is 14 amino acids long. CDR1 and CDR2 from the germline V gene are LNHDA and SQIVND (reference sequence). V lost 3 bases and J 7 bases, leaving 12 bases between the germline ends. CDR3 amino acids: CASSISTGIGELFF. The DNA of the CDR3 is TGTGCCAGTAGTATCAGCACAGGGATCGGGGAGCTGTTTTTT.

CDR3: CASSLNRGQETQYF. The DNA for the CDR3 is TGTGCCAGCAGCTTGAACCGGGGCCAAGAGACCCAGTACTTC. The chain uses TRBV5-4 and TRBJ2-5; maybe TRBD2 (5 bases). V was cut by 1 base and J by 1 base, with 8 bases left in between. The CDR3 is 14 residues long. Germline V gene data show CDR1 as SGHNT and CDR2 as YYREEE (reference sequence).

This chain joins TRBV2 and TRBJ1-5, with D tentatively TRBD1 (6 bases). The V and J ends lost 6 bases and 7 bases respectively, with 13 bases between them. The germline gives CDR1 SNHLY, CDR2 FYNNEI. The CDR3 has 13 residues. CDR3 DNA: TGTGCCAGCAGGAAACAGGGAGGCCAGCCCCAGCATTTT. Its protein is CASRKQGGQPQHF. Drawing the rest from reference TRBV2 and TRBJ1-5, the complete variable domain is EPEVTQTPSHQVTQMGQEVILRCVPISNHLYFYWYRQILGQKVEFLVSFYNNEISEKSEIFDDQFSVERPDGSNFTLKIRSTKLEDSAMYFCASRKQGGQPQHFGDGTRLSIL.

The rearrangement joins TRBV15 to TRBJ2-3, with a weak D call TRBD2 (7 bases). This CDR3 has 14 residues. The V and J ends lost 4 bases and 7 bases respectively, with 15 bases between them. The V gene's germline CDR1 is LNHNV and CDR2 YYDKDF (reference sequence). The CDR3 nucleotides are TGTGCCACCAGCACCTGGGGGGGGGCATATACGCAGTATTTT. This gives the protein CATSTWGGAYTQYF.

This chain uses TRBV9 with TRBJ1-2; 9 nucleotides agree with TRBD1. CDR3 length: 15 residues. The ends lost 7 bases at V and 2 bases at J; junction bases unmatched: 9. From germline, CDR1 is SGDLS and CDR2 YYNGEE. The CDR3 spells CASSWGTGQNYGYTF. The DNA of the CDR3 is TGTGCCAGCTCGTGGGGGACAGGGCAAAACTATGGCTACACCTTC. The entire variable domain, with the rest obtained from reference TRBV9 and TRBJ1-2, is as follows: DSGVTQTPKHLITATGQRVTLRCSPRSGDLSVYWYQQSLDQGLQFLIQYYNGEERAKGNILERFSAQQFPDLHSELNLSSLELGDSALYFCASSWGTGQNYGYTFGSGTRLTVV.

The chain uses TRBV30 and TRBJ1-1, with no clear D. The CDR3 has 13 residues. The V and J ends lost 0 bases and 1 base respectively, with 6 bases between them. The germline V gene encodes CDR1 GTSNPN and CDR2 SVGIG (reference sequence). The CDR3 bases are TGTGCCTGGAGTGTAACACAGAACACTGAAGCTTTCTTT. Its translation: CAWSVTQNTEAFF.

The CDR3 coding sequence is TGTGCCAGTAGCCCGGGACCCGCGAACACCGGGGAGCTGTTTTTT. Protein: CASSPGPANTGELFF. V usage is TRBV19 and J usage is TRBJ2-2; D is possibly TRBD1 or TRBD2 (5 bases each). The V gene lost 6 bases and the J gene lost 0 bases, with 11 bases spanning the gap. This CDR3 is 15 amino acids long. Germline-derived CDR1 and CDR2 are LNHDA and SQIVND (reference sequence).

J is TRBJ2-7 and V is TRBV27; unclear D gene. V was pared by 5 bases and J by 5 bases, with 10 bases between. Germline V gives CDR1 MNHEY, CDR2 SMNVEV (reference sequence). The CDR3 sequence is 12 residues long. CDR3 DNA sequence: TGTGCCAGCAGTCCTTCTCCTAACGAGCAGTACTTC. Its translation: CASSPSPNEQYF.

A remark on this clone: An end of the junction differs from the germline gene, which may be a read error. This chain uses TRBV9 with TRBJ2-7; D possibly corresponds to TRBD2 (6 bases). The CDR3 extends over 14 amino acids. CDR1 is SGDLS and CDR2 is YYNGEE in the germline V gene. CDR3 region: CASSTSGSSYEQHF. CDR3 nucleotides: TGTGCCAGCAGCACAAGCGGGTCCTCCTACGAGCAGCACTTC.